This entry lists 27 T cell receptor beta chains sequenced from one sample in a study of blood T cell repertoires in COVID-19. This table comes from immunoSEQ multiplex PCR, and its TCRdb copy is limited to in-frame clones, with some not included. Of 350,000 or so clones in the sample, roughly nine tenths were seen once. Source material: peripheral blood. The receptors shown here come from a woman aged 55-70 years with COVID-19, enrolled during active disease.

The rearrangement joins TRBV5-1 to TRBJ1-2; 8 bases agree with TRBD1. Germline V CDR1 and CDR2: SGHRS, YFSETQ. Trimming cost V 4 bases and J 8 bases; bases outside gene matches: 7. The CDR3 is made up of 13 amino acids. In DNA form, the CDR3 reads TGCGCCAGCAGCGGAGGGACAGGCCGGGGCTACACCTTC. Amino acid sequence: CASSGGTGRGYTF.

This clone came up a few times. J is TRBJ1-2 and V is TRBV11-2; D might be TRBD1 (5 bases). Germline CDR1 SGHAT, CDR2 FQNNGV. Trimming took off 5 bases at V and 6 bases at J, with 13 bases between the two ends. The CDR3 runs to 13 residues. For the CDR3, the DNA is TGTGCCAGCAGCCAGACAGATTTTAATGGCTACACCTTC. Amino acid sequence: CASSQTDFNGYTF.

This sequence joins TRBV9 and TRBJ2-1; 9 nucleotides agree with TRBD1. Trimming took 3 bases from V and 8 from J; bases not matched to a gene: 12. The germline CDR1 and CDR2 sequences are SGDLS and YYNGEE. The CDR3 has 16 residues. The CDR3 protein is CASSAEPGQGLDEQFF. As DNA, the CDR3 is TGTGCCAGCAGCGCAGAGCCGGGACAGGGTCTCGATGAGCAGTTCTTC.

The rearrangement links TRBV5-1 to TRBJ2-2, with a tentative D call TRBD1 (6 bases). V was pared by 2 bases and J by 6 bases, with 17 bases between. Germline CDR1 and CDR2: SGHRS and YFSETQ. The length of the CDR3 is 16 residues. CDR3 nucleotide sequence: TGCGCCAGCAGCTTACCTCCGCCGACAGGTCCCGGGGAGCTGTTTTTT. It encodes CASSLPPPTGPGELFF.

The sample holds one count of this clone. This rearrangement joins TRBV21-1 to TRBJ1-4; the table names TRBD1, a call not compared with the DNA. TRBV21-1 constitutes a pseudogene. This CDR3 comprises 19 residues. CDR3 residues: CASRGETGGISATNEKLFF. DNA of the CDR3: TGTGCCAGCAGGGGCGAAACAGGGGGCATCTCGGCAACTAATGAAAAACTGTTTTTT.

This clone was counted between two and nine times. This rearrangement joins TRBV9 to TRBJ1-5; unclear D gene. The germline V gene has CDR1 SGDLS and CDR2 YYNGEE. The CDR3 covers 15 residues. Between the trimmed V and J ends, which lost 0 bases and 2 bases, there was a span of 9 bases. The CDR3 here is CASSVGGQGNQPQHF. CDR3 nucleotides: TGTGCCAGCAGCGTAGGAGGGCAGGGCAATCAGCCCCAGCATTTT.

The chain combines TRBV6-5 with TRBJ2-3, with D hard to call. CDR3 length: 14 residues. The germline CDR1 and CDR2 sequences are MNHEY and SVGAGI. V gave up 6 bases and J gave up 2 bases, with 12 bases separating them. The CDR3 loop reads CASRWRALTDTQYF. The CDR3 DNA is TGTGCCAGCAGATGGAGAGCGCTCACAGATACGCAGTATTTT.

This clone appeared once. This chain joins TRBV5-1 and TRBJ1-1; 10 bases are a match to TRBD1. The CDR3 has 15 residues. Trimming removed 3 bases from V and 8 bases from J; junction bases left unmatched: 10. Germline CDR1 and CDR2: SGHRS and YFSETQ. CDR3 sequence: CASSSYPGTGVEAFF. The CDR3 nucleotides read TGCGCCAGCAGCTCATATCCCGGGACAGGGGTGGAAGCTTTCTTT.

The chain recombines TRBV19 with TRBJ1-2; the match to TRBD1 covers 8 bases. Per germline, CDR1 LNHDA and CDR2 SQIVND (reference sequence). The CDR3 consists of 15 residues. With 6 bases clipped from V and 8 bases from J, the junction kept 14 bases outside the gene matches. In DNA form, the CDR3 reads TGTGCCAGTAGCACGACCACGGACAGGGCGTTCGGCTACACCTTC. This encodes CASSTTTDRAFGYTF.

This chain uses TRBV3-1 (or the pseudogene TRBV3-2) with TRBJ1-1, with D possibly TRBD1 on 6 matching bases. Per the germline V gene, CDR1 is LGHDT and CDR2 is YNNKEL (reference sequence). CDR3 length: 13 residues. Trimming took off 4 bases at V and 5 bases at J, with 11 bases between the two ends. The CDR3 DNA sequence: TGTGCCAGCAGCCCGGGACAACTTACTGAAGCTTTCTTT. Translation: CASSPGQLTEAFF.

The V call is TRBV7-9, the J call TRBJ2-7; TRBD1 matches at 9 bases. Germline V gene lookup returns CDR1 SEHNR and CDR2 FQNEAQ (reference sequence). Trimming cost V 5 bases and J 1 base; bases outside gene matches: 6. CDR3 length equals 15 residues. The DNA of the CDR3 is TGTGCCAGCAGCGGGCCGGGACAGGGATCCTACGAGCAGTACTTC. Protein: CASSGPGQGSYEQYF.

The chain uses TRBV5-5 and TRBJ2-2; perhaps TRBD1 as D (5 bases). V was trimmed by 4 bases and J by 4 bases, leaving 14 bases between them. This CDR3 is built from 15 residues. Looked up from germline, CDR1 is SGHKS and CDR2 is YYEKEE (reference sequence). This CDR3 reads CASSPNRQSTGELFF. The CDR3 DNA reads TGTGCCAGCAGCCCGAATCGACAGAGCACCGGGGAGCTGTTTTTT.

The V call is TRBV2, the J call TRBJ2-5, with 7 bases matching TRBD1. This CDR3 has 16 residues. V was clipped by 8 bases and J by 5 bases; unmatched bases: 17. Germline assignment: CDR1 SNHLY and CDR2 FYNNEI. The CDR3 DNA is TGTGCCAGCCTTGCAACAGGGGCCCTGAATCTGGAGACCCAGTACTTC. Encoded protein: CASLATGALNLETQYF.

V and J are TRBV4-1 and TRBJ1-3; possibly TRBD1 for D (5 bases). Trimming removed 4 bases from V and 1 base from J, with 11 bases in between. This CDR3 has 15 residues. Germline V gives CDR1 MGHRA, CDR2 YSYEKL. CDR3 bases: TGCGCCAGCAGCCGCGGCCAGGGTTCTGGAAACACCATATATTTT. Translation: CASSRGQGSGNTIYF.

The chain couples TRBV10-1 to TRBJ1-6; no reliable D call. The CDR3 spans 14 residues. The V end was cut by 4 bases, the J end by 6 bases, with 10 bases between. Germline V lookup: CDR1 WNHNN, CDR2 SYGVQD (reference sequence). CDR3 amino acids: CASSGGTVNSPLHF. CDR3 nucleotides: TGCGCCAGCAGTGGTGGTACGGTTAATTCACCCCTCCACTTT.

V gene TRBV5-1 combines with J gene TRBJ2-5; 9 bases are shared with TRBD2. Germline V gives CDR1 SGHRS, CDR2 YFSETQ. This CDR3 region has 17 residues. V lost 1 base and J lost 3; bases outside the gene matches: 10. The CDR3 sequence: CASSLKGGGGEEETQYF. The CDR3 nucleotides read TGCGCCAGCAGCTTGAAGGGCGGCGGGGGGGAAGAAGAGACCCAGTACTTC. Filled out from reference TRBV5-1 and TRBJ2-5, the complete variable domain reads KAGVTQTPRYLIKTRGQQVTLSCSPISGHRSVSWYQQTPGQGLQFLFEYFSETQRNKGNFPGRFSGRQFSNSRSEMNVSTLELGDSALYLCASSLKGGGGEEETQYFGPGTRLLVL.

The rearrangement joins TRBV28 to TRBJ1-3, with a weak D call TRBD1 (6 bases). The CDR3 totals 16 residues. The germline V gene encodes CDR1 MDHEN and CDR2 SYDVKM. V was trimmed by 3 bases and J by 2 bases, leaving 14 bases between them. CDR3 sequence reads: CASSLSTGNTGNTIYF. The DNA of the CDR3 is TGTGCCAGCAGTTTGTCAACAGGGAATACTGGAAACACCATATATTTT.

This clone was seen only once. The chain combines TRBV5-5 with TRBJ1-1; D call uncertain. The CDR3 extends over 13 amino acids. Deletions cut 4 bases from V and 3 bases from J, with 10 bases between. The germline CDR1 and CDR2 sequences are SGHKS and YYEKEE (reference sequence). The DNA for the CDR3 is TGTGCCAGCAGCCCCGGTCCATACACTGAAGCTTTCTTT. It is translated as CASSPGPYTEAFF.

The rearrangement uses TRBV7-9 and TRBJ1-6; D is unclear. This CDR3 has 13 residues. The ends were cut back, 0 bases at V and 9 bases at J, with 6 bases in the middle. Germline V gene sequence: CDR1 SEHNR, CDR2 FQNEAQ (reference sequence). The CDR3 region has the DNA TGTGCCAGCAGCTTAGCCGAGGGTTCACCCCTCCACTTT. It is translated as CASSLAEGSPLHF.

This clone was seen only a few times. The chain joins TRBV2 to TRBJ1-4; 8 positions agree with TRBD1. Trimming took 6 bases from V and 6 from J; bases not matched to a gene: 9. The germline V gene encodes CDR1 SNHLY and CDR2 FYNNEI. The CDR3 covers 15 residues. The CDR3 reads CASSLIRGRDEKLFF. CDR3 DNA sequence: TGTGCCAGCAGCCTTATCAGGGGGCGGGATGAAAAACTGTTTTTT.

The chain carries TRBV24-1 and TRBJ2-3; 10 bases are shared with TRBD2. The CDR3 covers 16 residues. The germline CDR1 and CDR2 sequences are KGHDR and SFDVKD. Germline trimming cut 3 bases from V and 5 bases from J; bases unmatched to any gene: 7. Written as DNA, the CDR3 is TGTGCCACCAGTGATCGAGCGGGGGGGCCGGGAGATACGCAGTATTTT. This translates into CATSDRAGGPGDTQYF.

This sequence joins TRBV25-1 and TRBJ2-7; TRBD1 matches 9 bases. The junction had 19 bases not matched to a gene; V was cut back by 4 bases and J by 6 bases. From germline, CDR1 is MGHDK and CDR2 SYGVNS. There are 18 residues in the CDR3. This CDR3 is CASSVPPLQGAMVSEQYF. Written as DNA, the CDR3 is TGTGCCAGCAGTGTTCCCCCTTTACAGGGGGCGATGGTTAGCGAGCAGTACTTC.

The rearrangement joins TRBV5-1 to TRBJ1-2; 8 bases are a match to TRBD1. Unmatched junction bases numbered 8, after V lost 0 bases and J lost 4 bases. The CDR3 runs to 16 residues. CDR1 and CDR2 (germline): SGHRS, YFSETQ. The CDR3 loop reads CASSLGSGTGRYGYTF. The CDR3 bases are TGCGCCAGCAGCTTGGGGTCGGGGACAGGCCGCTATGGCTACACCTTC.

The CDR3 sequence is CASSLGGFNSPLHF. CDR3 bases: TGTGCCAGCAGCTTAGGGGGCTTTAATTCACCCCTCCACTTT. The chain uses TRBV7-2 and TRBJ1-6; D is possibly TRBD1 (5 bases). This CDR3 spans 14 amino acids. CDR1 is SGHTA, CDR2 FQGNSA, per germline. The V end lost 1 base, the J end lost 6 bases, and 7 bases lay between the germline ends.

The chain links TRBV5-1 to TRBJ2-5, with 7 positions matching TRBD1. The germline gives CDR1 SGHRS, CDR2 YFSETQ. This CDR3 is built from 13 residues. Trimming at V came to 5 bases and at J to 2 bases, leaving 3 bases not matched to a gene. The CDR3 reads CASSRTGQETQYF. The CDR3 nucleotides read TGCGCCAGCAGTAGGACAGGTCAAGAGACCCAGTACTTC.

The chain employs TRBV2 and TRBJ2-3, with D uncertain. CDR1 is SNHLY and CDR2 is FYNNEI in the germline V gene. CDR3 length equals 16 residues. Between the trimmed V and J ends, which lost 4 bases and 3 bases, there was a span of 17 bases. CDR3 sequence: CASSAWAGRRTDTQYF. Here the CDR3 DNA reads TGTGCCAGCAGTGCATGGGCAGGAAGACGAACAGATACGCAGTATTTT.

The V call is TRBV6-5, the J call TRBJ1-2; D is perhaps TRBD1 (6 bases). The V gene lost 10 bases and the J gene lost 2 bases, with 20 bases spanning the gap. CDR3 length: 15 amino acids. The V gene's germline CDR1 is MNHEY and CDR2 SVGAGI. The CDR3 is CATTRQAGTNYGYTF. In DNA, the CDR3 is TGTGCCACCACCCGACAGGCAGGAACCAACTATGGCTACACCTTC.